Listed below are T cell receptor beta chains from one sample, sequenced in a study of cytomegalovirus exposure and HLA in healthy donors. Measured with immunoSEQ multiplex PCR; TCRdb has only the in-frame clones, and not every one. The top ten hold 22% of the sample, which has 75,000 or so clones, 60% to 80% seen once. Source material: PBMCs. These receptors were taken from a woman in her 30s in good health and CMV-seropositive. Both conserved end residues are part of each CDR3. A D gene is named only where the DNA matches it firmly. Some rows mark clone size as missing; the rest say once, few, many or name a class of expanded clone.

abundance: .
v_gene: TRBV30
d_gene: .
len: 12
j_gene: TRBJ1-2
CDR3aa: CAWSQGNYGYTF
CDR3nt: TGTGCCTGGAGTCAGGGTAACTATGGCTACACCTTC

abundance: once
v_gene: TRBV4-3
d_gene: TRBD2
len: 18
j_gene: TRBJ2-1
CDR3aa: CASSQESSGRRPGNEQFF
CDR3nt: TGCGCCAGCAGCCAAGAAAGCAGCGGGAGACGTCCGGGGAATGAGCAGTTCTTC

abundance: .
v_gene: TRBV7-9
d_gene: TRBD2
len: 15
j_gene: TRBJ2-1
CDR3aa: CASSLVLAGGSEQFF
CDR3nt: TGTGCCAGCAGCTTAGTGCTAGCGGGAGGTAGTGAGCAGTTCTTC

abundance: .
v_gene: TRBV7-9
d_gene: .
len: 13
j_gene: TRBJ1-1
CDR3aa: CASSLDRATEAFF
CDR3nt: TGTGCCAGCAGCTTAGACAGGGCCACTGAAGCTTTCTTT

abundance: few
v_gene: TRBV5-4
d_gene: .
len: 13
j_gene: TRBJ2-1
CDR3aa: CASSPDRNFEQFF
CDR3nt: TGTGCCAGCAGTCCCGACAGGAATTTCGAGCAGTTCTTC

abundance: .
v_gene: TRBV14
d_gene: .
len: 13
j_gene: TRBJ1-3
CDR3aa: CASSLNTGNTIYF
CDR3nt: TGTGCCAGCAGCCTAAACACTGGAAACACCATATATTTT

abundance: .
v_gene: TRBV27
d_gene: .
len: 14
j_gene: TRBJ1-2
CDR3aa: CASRLGGNTMDYTF
CDR3nt: TGTGCCAGCAGATTGGGGGGTAATACGATGGACTACACCTTC

abundance: .
v_gene: TRBV4-3
d_gene: TRBD1
len: 14
j_gene: TRBJ1-1
CDR3aa: CASSQGQGNTEAFF
CDR3nt: TGCGCCAGCAGCCAGGGACAGGGGAACACTGAAGCTTTCTTT

abundance: many
v_gene: TRBV27
d_gene: TRBD1
len: 15
j_gene: TRBJ2-2
CDR3aa: CASSLGTGHTGELFF
CDR3nt: TGTGCCAGCAGTTTAGGGACAGGGCACACCGGGGAGCTGTTTTTT

abundance: .
v_gene: TRBV11-2
d_gene: .
len: 18
j_gene: TRBJ1-3
CDR3aa: CASSLEATYFYSGNTIYF
CDR3nt: TGTGCCAGCAGCTTAGAAGCCACCTACTTCTACTCTGGAAACACCATATATTTT

abundance: .
v_gene: TRBV10-2
d_gene: .
len: 12
j_gene: TRBJ2-4
CDR3aa: CASSVRGNIQYF
CDR3nt: TGCGCCAGCAGTGTACGGGGGAACATTCAGTACTTC